Presented here are 20 T cell receptor beta chains from one specimen sequenced in a study of regulatory T cells in long-lasting Graves disease. Indicated time point: persistent/refractory GD, antithyroid drugs over 5 years with positive TRAb. PBMC-extracted RNA yielded the TCR library. Relying on iRepertoire HTBI primers and Arm-PCR of CDR3 regions, the team built TCR beta libraries. Each CDR3 protein gets one entry after TCRdb re-called the multiplex PCR reads with MiXCR. The table lists a few hundred thousand distinct CDR3 sequences, around a quarter of them singletons, with 26% in the top ten. The source material was peripheral blood mononuclear cells (PBMCs), sampled when the disease was refractory, from a patient treated with antithyroid drugs. The receptors here all came from a female donor with Graves disease.

The chain couples TRBV30 to TRBJ2-6, with D perhaps matching TRBD1 or TRBD2 (6 bases each). The germline V and J ends were trimmed by 1 base and 1 base, with 11 bases remaining between them. The CDR3 consists of 16 residues. Germline V gene sequence: CDR1 GTSNPN, CDR2 SVGIG (reference sequence). The CDR3 DNA is TGTGCCTGGAGTGGATCGGGGGCTTCTGGGGCCAACGTCCTGACTTTC. Protein: CAWSGSGASGANVLTF.

This clonotype showed up just a few times. The chain is built from TRBV9 and TRBJ1-1, with D tentatively TRBD1 (6 bases). CDR3 length: 15 amino acids. Germline loops: CDR1 SGDLS, CDR2 YYNGEE. V gave up 3 bases and J gave up 1 base, with 13 bases separating them. The CDR3 here is CASSDRPGANTEAFF. CDR3 DNA sequence: TGTGCCAGCAGCGATCGTCCAGGGGCGAACACTGAAGCTTTCTTT.

CDR3 loop: CASSITGGFNEKLFF. The CDR3 DNA reads TGTGCCAGTAGTATCACAGGGGGATTTAATGAAAAACTGTTTTTT. The chain carries TRBV19 and TRBJ1-4; 8 nucleotides agree with TRBD1. V dropped 3 bases and J dropped 4; count of bases not matched to a gene: 4. There are 15 residues in the CDR3. The germline gives CDR1 LNHDA, CDR2 SQIVND (reference sequence). The entire variable domain, with the rest obtained from reference TRBV19 and TRBJ1-4, is as follows: DGGITQSPKYLFRKEGQNVTLSCEQNLNHDAMYWYRQDPGQGLRLIYYSQIVNDFQKGDIAEGYSVSREKKESFPLTVTSAQKNPTAFYLCASSITGGFNEKLFFGSGTQLSVL.

This chain links TRBV24-1 with TRBJ2-3; the match to TRBD1 covers 7 bases. The CDR3 is 13 residues long. Germline CDR1 reads KGHDR; CDR2 reads SFDVKD. V was clipped by 7 bases and J by 1 base; unmatched bases: 1. CDR3 residues: CATRGGGTDTQYF. CDR3 nucleotide sequence: TGTGCCACCAGAGGGGGCGGCACAGATACGCAGTATTTT.

This clonotype was detected a few times. V usage is TRBV5-4 and J usage is TRBJ2-7; D gene unclear. The CDR3 consists of 13 residues. With 1 base removed from V and 1 base from J, the gap between germline ends came to 6 bases. The germline gives CDR1 SGHNT, CDR2 YYREEE (reference sequence). CDR3 DNA: TGTGCCAGCAGCTTGTTCGAATCCTACGAGCAGTACTTC. Residues: CASSLFESYEQYF.

This clonotype was observed at least ten times. The rearrangement joins TRBV7-2 to TRBJ2-6; D might be TRBD2 (7 bases). CDR3 length: 20 residues. Trimming took 2 bases from V and 0 from J, leaving 20 bases between them. CDR1 is SGHTA, CDR2 FQGNSA, per germline. The CDR3 sequence: CASSLSWGGGWSSGANVLTF. The CDR3 DNA reads as TGTGCCAGCAGCTTAAGTTGGGGGGGCGGGTGGAGCTCTGGGGCCAACGTCCTGACTTTC.

This clonotype was counted many times. CDR3 DNA sequence: TGTGCCAGCAGCCCGACTCAGGGTTCCTACGAGCAGTACTTC. It translates to CASSPTQGSYEQYF. This chain links TRBV11-1 with TRBJ2-7, with a tentative D call TRBD1 (5 bases). CDR3 size: 14 residues. Between the trimmed V and J ends, which lost 5 bases and 1 base, there was a span of 12 bases. Germline V gives CDR1 SGHAT, CDR2 FQDESV (reference sequence).

Note on this clonotype: It may be a read error: a sequence one base away is much more abundant. The missing conserved phenylalanine or tryptophan at the end of this CDR3 makes a read error likely. V usage is TRBV10-3 and J usage is TRBJ1-1; 9 nucleotides agree with TRBD1. Looked up from germline, CDR1 is ENHRY and CDR2 is SYGVKD. The CDR3 has 17 amino acids. The CDR3 protein is CASSYFYGDRVDTEAFL. The CDR3 DNA reads as TGTGCCAGCAGTTACTTCTATGGGGACAGGGTTGACACTGAAGCTTTCCTT.

V usage is TRBV28 and J usage is TRBJ2-4; D is ambiguous. The germline V gene has CDR1 MDHEN and CDR2 SYDVKM. V lost 3 bases to trimming and J lost 1 base, with 7 bases between them. This CDR3 is built from 14 residues. The CDR3 nucleotides are TGTGCCAGCAGTTTGAGTGGGGCCAAAAACATTCAGTACTTC. It yields the protein CASSLSGAKNIQYF.

This clonotype has more than one count but fewer than ten. DNA for the CDR3: TGTGCCAGCAGTTACGGGACAGGGATAGGGACACCCCTCCACTTT. This translates into CASSYGTGIGTPLHF. V is TRBV6-5 and J is TRBJ1-6; 9 bases align to TRBD1. The junction had 7 bases not matched to a gene; V was cut back by 2 bases and J by 11 bases. Germline V CDR1 and CDR2: MNHEY, SVGAGI. The length of the CDR3 is 15 residues.

The chain joins TRBV4-2 to TRBJ2-7, with TRBD1 identical over 10 bases. CDR3 length: 18 amino acids. Germline loops: CDR1 LGHNA, CDR2 YNFKEQ. J lost 2 bases, V lost 1 base, and 11 bases had no gene match. The CDR3 DNA reads as TGTGCCAGCAGCCAAGTCCACCGAGGGACAGGGGAGGCCTACGAGCAGTACTTC. It is translated as CASSQVHRGTGEAYEQYF.

In regard to this clonotype: A clone one base away is much larger, so this may be a read error. This chain links TRBV27 with TRBJ2-7; TRBD2 agrees at 9 bases. Germline-derived CDR1 and CDR2 are MNHEY and SMNVEV (reference sequence). The CDR3 is made up of 14 amino acids. This chain's CDR3 is CASRDFRTSDERYF. The CDR3 DNA reads as TGTGCCAGCAGGGACTTTAGGACTAGCGACGAGCGGTACTTC.

This clonotype was counted at least ten times. CDR3 amino acids: CASSYERDRENYGYTF. CDR3 nucleotide sequence: TGTGCCAGCAGTTACGAAAGGGACAGGGAAAACTATGGCTACACCTTC. The chain has TRBV6-5 and TRBJ1-2; 9 bases map to TRBD1. V trimming: 2 bases; J trimming: 2 bases; junction bases outside the gene matches: 6. CDR3 length: 16 amino acids. Germline CDR1 reads MNHEY; CDR2 reads SVGAGI.

This clonotype turned up a few times. CDR3 in amino acids: CASSVDSSYNSPLHF. CDR3 sequence (DNA): TGTGCCAGCAGCGTAGACAGCTCCTATAATTCACCCCTCCACTTT. The chain couples TRBV9 to TRBJ1-6, with no clear D. V gave up 0 bases and J gave up 0 bases, with 4 bases separating them. Germline V gives CDR1 SGDLS, CDR2 YYNGEE. This CDR3 contains 15 residues. Full variable domain (rest looked up from reference TRBV9 and TRBJ1-6): DSGVTQTPKHLITATGQRVTLRCSPRSGDLSVYWYQQSLDQGLQFLIQYYNGEERAKGNILERFSAQQFPDLHSELNLSSLELGDSALYFCASSVDSSYNSPLHFGNGTRLTVT.

V and J are TRBV20-1 and TRBJ1-5; 8 bases agree with TRBD1. Germline V gene sequence: CDR1 DFQATT, CDR2 SNEGSKA (reference sequence). The CDR3 has 13 amino acids. The V gene end was trimmed by 6 bases and the J gene end by 5 bases; junction bases not matched to a gene: 6. CDR3 nucleotide sequence: TGCAGTGCAACGACAGGGGTCGATCAGCCCCAGCATTTT. This sequence encodes CSATTGVDQPQHF.

This clonotype was recorded many times. V usage is TRBV28 and J usage is TRBJ1-2; TRBD1 is a possible D gene (5 bases). Trimming took 2 bases from V and 4 from J, leaving 17 bases between them. The germline CDR1 and CDR2 sequences are MDHEN and SYDVKM. This CDR3 has 16 residues. The CDR3, as DNA: TGTGCCAGCAGTTTACGCCCGGGCAGGGCCGGCTATGGCTACACCTTC. Amino acid sequence: CASSLRPGRAGYGYTF.

This clonotype was detected many times. The chain joins TRBV28 to TRBJ2-7; 8 nucleotides match TRBD2. The V and J ends lost 2 bases and 5 bases, in that order; junction bases with no gene match: 5. This CDR3 has 14 residues. Germline values: CDR1 MDHEN, CDR2 SYDVKM. DNA for the CDR3: TGTGCCAGCAGTTTAGTTAGCGGGAACCACGAGCAGTACTTC. Protein: CASSLVSGNHEQYF.

For this clonotype: This CDR3 fails to terminate in the conserved phenylalanine or tryptophan, so it likely reflects a read error. This chain links TRBV6-5 with TRBJ2-2, with 8 nucleotides matching TRBD2. The length of the CDR3 is 15 residues. CDR1 and CDR2 (germline): MNHEY, SVGAGI. DNA of the CDR3: TGTGTCAGCAGTTACGCGGCTAGCGGGACCGGGGAGCTGTTTCTT. Translation gives CVSSYAASGTGELFL.

This clonotype was seen once. A much larger clone is a single base away; this may be a read error. The J gene is TRBJ1-4, the V gene TRBV28; D gene ambiguous. The CDR3 is 15 amino acids. The germline V and J ends were trimmed by 6 bases and 4 bases, with 15 bases remaining between them. Germline V gene sequence: CDR1 MDHEN, CDR2 SYDVKM. CDR3 region: CASRSQTEINEKLFF. The CDR3, as DNA: TGTGCCAGCAGATCTCAAACAGAAATTAATGAAAAACTGTTTTTT.

There are a few counts of this clonotype. The V and J genes are TRBV6-1 and TRBJ1-5, with D unclear. Germline CDR1 is MNHNS and CDR2 is SASEGT. The CDR3 totals 12 residues. The V end was cut by 1 base, the J end by 11 bases, with 9 bases between. This CDR3 reads CASSEEQWSQHF. CDR3 DNA: TGTGCCAGCAGTGAAGAACAGTGGTCCCAGCATTTT.